This T cell receptor (beta chain) stems from a study of blood T cell dynamics during melanoma immunotherapy. Study-wide context: Standard first-line treatment here was pembrolizumab or nivolumab plus ipilimumab in metastatic melanoma.

The V gene end was trimmed by 7 bases and the J gene end by 4 bases; junction bases not matched to a gene: 5. Germline CDR1 is SGHTA and CDR2 is FQGNSA. The CDR3 spans 13 residues. Time point noted: week 3, after first cycle of checkpoint inhibitor. Data came from immunoSEQ multiplex PCR; TCRdb stores just in-frame clones and leaves some out. Of about 12,000 clones listed, roughly 90% are singletons. This chain connects TRBV7-2 to TRBJ1-2, with 8 bases lining up with TRBD1. The clonotype was recovered from a human donor with melanoma. The sequenced sample was blood, obtained from a patient treated with checkpoint blockade. The CDR3 spells CASIQGAFYGYTF. The CDR3, as DNA: TGTGCCAGCATTCAGGGGGCCTTCTATGGCTACACCTTC. The whole variable domain, filled in from reference TRBV7-2 and TRBJ1-2, reads GAGVSQSPSNKVTEKGKDVELRCDPISGHTALYWYRQSLGQGLEFLIYFQGNSAPDKSGLPSDRFSAERTGGSVSTLTIQRTQQEDSAVYLCASIQGAFYGYTFGSGTRLTVV.